The T cell receptor beta chain under discussion was sequenced for a study of blood T cell repertoires in COVID-19. This clone was observed a handful of times. Germline CDR1 reads LNHDA; CDR2 reads SQIVND (reference sequence). This CDR3 is 11 amino acids long. The germline V and J ends were trimmed by 6 bases and 7 bases, with 9 bases remaining between them. Profiled with immunoSEQ multiplex PCR; TCRdb holds only in-frame clones, not every one. The sample records more than 250,000 clones, nearly 85% being singletons. This receptor was taken from a human donor in a cohort sampled during active COVID-19. The rearrangement uses TRBV19 and TRBJ1-1, with D uncertain. The material sequenced was peripheral blood. CDR3 residues: CASSGRSEAFF. The CDR3, as DNA: TGTGCCAGTAGCGGTAGGAGTGAAGCTTTCTTT.